These 20 T cell receptor beta chains were sequenced from one sample in a study of blood T cell repertoires in COVID-19. Profiling relied on immunoSEQ multiplex PCR, and the TCRdb table lists in-frame clones only, not all of them. Of roughly 20,000 clones listed, approximately 88% are singletons. Material: peripheral blood. The receptors stem from a human donor in a cohort sampled during active COVID-19. The donor label of this sample is uncertain.

This clone is judged medium-sized. The V and J genes are TRBV30 and TRBJ1-1; unclear D gene. Germline V gene lookup returns CDR1 GTSNPN and CDR2 SVGIG (reference sequence). V was cut by 3 bases and J by 1 base, with 12 bases left in between. This CDR3 is built from 14 residues. The CDR3 region is CAWSLRLWNTEAFF. Written as DNA, the CDR3 is TGTGCCTGGAGCCTAAGATTATGGAACACTGAAGCTTTCTTT.

This rearrangement joins TRBV10-2 to TRBJ1-6; D remains unclear. Germline V CDR1 and CDR2: WSHSY, SAAADI. The CDR3 length is 15 residues. Between the trimmed V and J ends, which lost 2 bases and 4 bases, there was a span of 9 bases. Here the CDR3 DNA reads TGCGCCAGCAGTGAGACCACAGTGTATAATTCACCCCTCCACTTT. Encoded protein: CASSETTVYNSPLHF.

The rearrangement joins TRBV5-1 to TRBJ1-1; 9 nucleotides match TRBD1. The V segment lost 2 bases and the J segment 3 bases; nucleotides outside the gene matches: 2. The CDR3 loop spans 14 amino acids. From germline, CDR1 is SGHRS and CDR2 YFSETQ. CDR3 nucleotide sequence: TGCGCCAGCAGCTTACGGACAGGGGACACTGAAGCTTTCTTT. Residues: CASSLRTGDTEAFF.

This chain links TRBV19 with TRBJ2-2, with TRBD1 matching 8 bases. V gave up 5 bases and J gave up 5 bases; unmatched junction bases: 4. This CDR3 region has 14 residues. CDR1 and CDR2 (germline): LNHDA, SQIVND (reference sequence). The DNA of the CDR3 is TGTGCCAGTAGTCCAAGGACAGGGACCGGGGAGCTGTTTTTT. It yields the protein CASSPRTGTGELFF.

This chain joins TRBV2 and TRBJ1-5; D is unclear. The CDR3 extends over 13 amino acids. The germline V gene encodes CDR1 SNHLY and CDR2 FYNNEI. Trimming stripped 9 bases from V and 2 bases from J, with 11 bases between. The CDR3 nucleotides read TGTGCCAGTGAGGGTGCGGGCAATCAGCCCCAGCATTTT. Its protein product is CASEGAGNQPQHF.

This chain joins TRBV10-1 and TRBJ2-3, with a possible D match to TRBD2 (6 bases). CDR1 WNHNN and CDR2 SYGVQD come from the germline V gene (reference sequence). This CDR3 spans 13 amino acids. Trimming pared 6 bases from V and 6 bases from J, leaving 13 bases between. In DNA, the CDR3 is TGCGCCAGCAGGGATCACCTAGCGGATACGCAGTATTTT. The encoded protein is CASRDHLADTQYF.

V is TRBV9 and J is TRBJ1-1; 8 nucleotides align to TRBD1. Trimming at V came to 0 bases and at J to 3 bases, leaving 4 bases not matched to a gene. The CDR3 extends over 15 amino acids. In germline, CDR1 is SGDLS, CDR2 YYNGEE. CDR3 nucleotides: TGTGCCAGCAGCGTAGCAGGGGGCCAGTACACTGAAGCTTTCTTT. Its translation: CASSVAGGQYTEAFF.

The genes are TRBV5-6 and TRBJ1-6; D is unresolved. The CDR3 has 14 amino acids. Germline-derived CDR1 and CDR2 are SGHDT and YYEEEE. V lost 2 bases, J lost 11 bases, and 14 bases lay in between. Written as DNA, the CDR3 is TGTGCCAGCAGCTTATACAGCCGCCACGCACCCCTCCACTTT. It encodes CASSLYSRHAPLHF.

This CDR3 is CASSLYYGGGYEQYF. CDR3 DNA: TGTGCCAGCAGTTTATATTACGGGGGAGGCTACGAGCAGTACTTC. This chain uses TRBV27 with TRBJ2-7; D might be TRBD2 (6 bases). V lost 1 base and J 3 bases, leaving 13 bases between the germline ends. CDR1 and CDR2 from the germline V gene are MNHEY and SMNVEV (reference sequence). CDR3 length: 15 residues.

V and J are TRBV30 and TRBJ2-1; 8 bases map to TRBD2. V was pared by 2 bases and J by 7 bases, with 7 bases of the junction left unmatched. This CDR3 has 14 amino acids. Germline CDR1 is GTSNPN and CDR2 is SVGIG (reference sequence). CDR3 nucleotides: TGTGCCTGGAGTCCGGGACTAGTTGATAATGAGCAGTTCTTC. Its translation: CAWSPGLVDNEQFF.

This sequence joins TRBV11-3 and TRBJ2-1; TRBD2 might be the D (5 bases). The CDR3 contains 13 residues. Germline V gives CDR1 SGHNT, CDR2 YENEEA. V lost 4 bases to trimming and J lost 5 bases, with 9 bases between them. Here the CDR3 DNA reads TGTGCCAGCAGCTATACTAGGGACAATGAGCAGTTCTTC. Protein product: CASSYTRDNEQFF.

The V gene is TRBV19, the J gene TRBJ1-2, with D possibly TRBD1 on 6 matching bases. Germline V lookup: CDR1 LNHDA, CDR2 SQIVND (reference sequence). V shed 1 base and J shed 7 bases, with 13 bases lying between them. CDR3 length: 14 residues. The CDR3 loop is CASSIAAGASGYTF. The CDR3, as DNA: TGTGCCAGTAGTATAGCAGCAGGGGCCAGTGGCTACACCTTC.

This clone has only a few counts. The gene calls are TRBV5-1 and TRBJ2-7; 7 nucleotides line up with TRBD1. Germline V CDR1 and CDR2: SGHRS, YFSETQ. The V and J ends lost 4 bases and 3 bases, in that order; junction bases with no gene match: 4. The CDR3 is made up of 13 amino acids. For the CDR3, the DNA is TGCGCCAGCAGCCTGGACAGGATCTACGAGCAGTACTTC. This encodes CASSLDRIYEQYF.

CDR3 amino acids: CASSVAEPGIVIEQFF. The DNA for the CDR3 is TGTGCCAGCAGCGTAGCGGAGCCGGGAATAGTAATTGAGCAGTTCTTC. V gene TRBV9 combines with J gene TRBJ2-1; D perhaps matches TRBD2 (5 bases). This CDR3 region has 16 residues. Trimming cost V 0 bases and J 9 bases, with 19 bases left between them. Germline V CDR1 and CDR2: SGDLS, YYNGEE.

J is TRBJ1-2 and V is TRBV5-5, with 12 bases aligning to TRBD1. In germline, CDR1 is SGHKS, CDR2 YYEKEE (reference sequence). The V gene end was trimmed by 4 bases and the J gene end by 3 bases; junction bases not matched to a gene: 7. This CDR3 has 16 amino acids. DNA for the CDR3: TGTGCCAGCAGCCTCCGGGACAGGGGGCTCGACTATGGCTACACCTTC. Protein: CASSLRDRGLDYGYTF.

The rearrangement joins TRBV20-1 to TRBJ1-3; D is unresolved. The V end was cut by 7 bases, the J end by 0 bases, with 10 bases between. Germline V gene data show CDR1 as DFQATT and CDR2 as SNEGSKA (reference sequence). This CDR3 spans 13 amino acids. The CDR3 DNA follows: TGCAGTGGTAGTACCGGCTCTGGAAACACCATATATTTT. As protein: CSGSTGSGNTIYF.

This chain's CDR3 is CASTETSVDEKLFF. CDR3 sequence (DNA): TGTGCCAGCACCGAGACTTCGGTTGATGAAAAACTGTTTTTT. The rearrangement links TRBV2 to TRBJ1-4; no reliable D call. The CDR3 spans 14 residues. Germline loops: CDR1 SNHLY, CDR2 FYNNEI. V was pared by 7 bases and J by 6 bases, with 15 bases between. Using reference TRBV2 and TRBJ1-4 for the parts outside the CDR3, the full variable domain is EPEVTQTPSHQVTQMGQEVILRCVPISNHLYFYWYRQILGQKVEFLVSFYNNEISEKSEIFDDQFSVERPDGSNFTLKIRSTKLEDSAMYFCASTETSVDEKLFFGSGTQLSVL.

The chain joins TRBV4-1 to TRBJ2-1; D remains unclear. The length of the CDR3 is 16 residues. V gave up 0 bases and J gave up 9 bases, with 18 bases separating them. Germline V lookup: CDR1 MGHRA, CDR2 YSYEKL. The CDR3 nucleotides are TGCGCCAGCAGCCAAGACTGGCGCCAAACAGCCCGTGAGCAGTTCTTC. Translating it yields CASSQDWRQTAREQFF.

CDR3 in DNA: TGCGCCAGCAGCCTGGGGCTAGCGGGAGCTGCCAGCGAGCAGTACTTC. Translated, it gives CASSLGLAGAASEQYF. The gene calls are TRBV5-1 and TRBJ2-7; 10 bases agree with TRBD2. V shed 4 bases and J 6 bases; nucleotides not matched to a gene: 13. The germline V gene has CDR1 SGHRS and CDR2 YFSETQ. CDR3 size: 16 residues.

V is TRBV18 and J is TRBJ1-2, with 8 bases identical to TRBD1. V trimming: 3 bases; J trimming: 4 bases; junction bases outside the gene matches: 10. CDR3 length equals 16 residues. From germline, CDR1 is KGHSH and CDR2 LQKENI. The CDR3 bases are TGTGCCAGCTCACCGAATCGAGGACAGGGACTCTATGGCTACACCTTC. This translates into CASSPNRGQGLYGYTF.